This TCR beta chain was identified during a study of tumor-infiltrating lymphocytes in primary liver carcinoma. The blood RNA (from unsorted whole blood) was obtained, and germline DNA was also extracted. The table lists this clonotype with many counts. V shed 0 bases and J shed 4 bases, with 16 bases lying between them. CDR1 and CDR2 from the germline V gene are SQVTM and ANQGSEA. The CDR3 consists of 15 residues. TCR beta cDNA was prepared out of approximately 470 ng total RNA by means of a constant-region primer. Three nested multiplex PCR rounds of slightly modified ARM-PCR generated TCR beta libraries. A C-beta reverse primer was combined with TRBV1-TRBV30 forward primers in the first two PCR rounds, and each round had around 10 cycles. From the multiplex PCR reads, TCRdb called clonotypes with MiXCR, one entry per CDR3 protein. The sample carries 250,000 to 350,000 distinct CDR3 sequences, about 50% recorded once.

Sequenced sample: peripheral blood. The clonotype comes from a young woman with primary liver carcinoma and hepatitis B virus infection. The chain is built from TRBV29-1 and TRBJ2-7; D assignment may be TRBD1 or TRBD2 (5 bases each). The CDR3 region has the DNA TGCAGCGTTGAAGAAACCGGGACCCAAGCTTACGAGCAGTACTTC. Amino acids: CSVEETGTQAYEQYF.